This record concerns one TCR beta chain sequence. Its antigen is unknown. Noted treatment: oral pan-JAK inhibitor, 5-10 mg twice daily. It was from alopecia areata patients that lesional scalp punch biopsies and peripheral blood were collected. cDNA serving as the sequencing template came from extracted, reverse transcribed RNA. The protocol was immunoSEQ multiplex PCR, while the TCRdb copy is restricted to in-frame clones and leaves out a portion. The sample lists about 200,000 clones; over 45% were seen once. The data belong to a study of CD8+ T cells in alopecia areata. Study at large: Treated patients swallowed 5 to 10 mg of oral tofacitinib twice daily.

CDR1 is SNHLY and CDR2 is FYNNEI in the germline V gene. V was shortened by 7 bases and J by 2 bases, with 16 bases between the two germline ends. There are 15 residues in the CDR3. The study, taken as a whole, reports: In scalp and blood, many expanded lesional clones persisted during tofacitinib.

The clonotype comes from a human donor with alopecia areata. The genes are TRBV2 and TRBJ2-3; D tentatively reads TRBD1 or TRBD2 (5 bases each). The sample here was CD4+ T cells sorted from blood, taken at week 24, from a patient treated with tofacitinib. CDR3 protein: CASTGAGVPTDTQYF. Here the CDR3 DNA reads TGTGCCAGCACCGGGGCAGGAGTCCCCACAGATACGCAGTATTTT.